This TCR beta chain was found in a study of cytomegalovirus exposure and HLA in healthy donors. Regarding the study as a whole: Association of a missense DCLRE1C variant with TCR beta V- and J-gene trimming was reported in a later analysis. Exclusion applied to some V segments, including TRBV6-2 and TRBV6-3, as they were indistinguishable. Productive status was seen about 90% or about 30% of the time for most TCR beta V segments in an earlier analysis.

Despite likely unrecorded immune exposures, the donors were nominally healthy at the time of sampling. Germline V gene lookup returns CDR1 SGHTA and CDR2 FQGTGA. CDR3 length: 13 amino acids. Comments on this clone: Its matching antigen is unknown.

The PCR had 60 Vbeta and 13 Jbeta primers. TCRdb's table, derived via immunoSEQ multiplex PCR, lists solely in-frame clones and lacks some. Found here are about 120,000 clones; the top ten clones hold approximately 3.9%. This rearrangement joins TRBV7-3 to TRBJ2-5; 11 nucleotides agree with TRBD2. Matching the DNA end better, TRBJ2-7 makes the J call doubtful. This sequence originates from a man aged 18 to 29 in good health and CMV-seronegative. The source material was PBMCs. The CDR3 region has the DNA TGTGCCAGCAGCTTACTAGCGGGGGGCGAGCAGTACTTC. This gives the protein CASSLLAGGEQYF.